The 18 T cell receptor beta chains below come from one sample, sequenced in a study of blood T cell repertoires in COVID-19. The table came from immunoSEQ multiplex PCR; TCRdb's copy has only in-frame clones and leaves some out. The sample carries roughly 300,000 clones, approximately 92% recorded once. Specimen: PBMCs or T cells enriched from blood (not recorded which). These receptors were obtained from a woman in her thirties who had recovered from COVID-19.

Turning to this clone: Other DNA sequences in the sample encode the same CDR3. The rearrangement uses TRBV5-1 and TRBJ2-7; D ambiguous. The CDR3 spans 14 residues. The germline V gene has CDR1 SGHRS and CDR2 YFSETQ. V gave up 4 bases and J gave up 0 bases, with 11 bases separating them. CDR3: CASSLDGSSYEQYF. DNA for the CDR3: TGCGCCAGCAGCCTGGACGGGTCCTCCTACGAGCAGTACTTC.

V is TRBV11-3 and J is TRBJ2-3; the match to TRBD2 covers 9 bases. The length of the CDR3 is 15 residues. Trimming removed 5 bases from V and 7 bases from J; junction bases left unmatched: 10. CDR1 and CDR2 (germline): SGHNT, YENEEA. The CDR3 DNA reads TGTGCCAGCAGCCAGGCGGCGGGGGGGCTTCATACGCAGTATTTT. Its translation: CASSQAAGGLHTQYF.

The rearrangement links TRBV5-1 to TRBJ1-1; possibly TRBD1 for D (5 bases). Trimming took 0 bases from V and 5 from J, leaving 14 bases between them. This CDR3 contains 15 residues. Per germline, CDR1 SGHRS and CDR2 YFSETQ. DNA of the CDR3: TGCGCCAGCAGCTTGGGCGGGGGAAGAAAAACTGAAGCTTTCTTT. Encoded protein: CASSLGGGRKTEAFF.

The chain recombines TRBV5-1 with TRBJ1-6, with 9 bases that match TRBD1. The CDR3 has 15 amino acids. Germline V gene sequence: CDR1 SGHRS, CDR2 YFSETQ. With 4 bases clipped from V and 10 bases from J, the junction kept 9 bases outside the gene matches. CDR3 sequence reads: CASSRDREYPSPLHF. For the CDR3, the DNA is TGCGCCAGCAGCCGGGACAGGGAATATCCCTCACCCCTCCACTTT.

The chain carries TRBV7-9 and TRBJ1-6; unclear D gene. CDR1 is SEHNR and CDR2 is FQNEAQ in the germline V gene (reference sequence). V was clipped by 5 bases and J by 3 bases, with 11 bases between them. The CDR3 is made up of 15 amino acids. The CDR3 region is CASSTQSNYNSPLHF. The CDR3 DNA reads TGTGCCAGCAGCACCCAGTCCAACTATAATTCACCCCTCCACTTT. The complete variable domain, with remaining parts taken from reference TRBV7-9 and TRBJ1-6, reads DTGVSQNPRHKITKRGQNVTFRCDPISEHNRLYWYRQTLGQGPEFLTYFQNEAQLEKSRLLSDRFSAERPKGSFSTLEIQRTEQGDSAMYLCASSTQSNYNSPLHFGNGTRLTVT.

This chain uses TRBV5-4 with TRBJ2-3; D is unclear. In germline, CDR1 is SGHNT, CDR2 YYREEE (reference sequence). Between the trimmed V and J ends, which lost 4 bases and 1 base, there was a span of 19 bases. The CDR3 consists of 17 residues. CDR3 loop: CASSARFGGRGTDTQYF. CDR3 bases: TGTGCCAGCAGCGCCCGGTTTGGCGGTCGAGGCACAGATACGCAGTATTTT.

This sequence joins TRBV11-2 and TRBJ1-2, with a weak D call TRBD1 (6 bases). The CDR3 is 13 amino acids. Between the trimmed V and J ends, which lost 6 bases and 6 bases, there was a span of 14 bases. The germline V gene encodes CDR1 SGHAT and CDR2 FQNNGV. The DNA for the CDR3 is TGTGCCAGCAGATCGTCGGACAGAAATGGCTACACCTTC. It is translated as CASRSSDRNGYTF.

This clone was seen once. J is TRBJ1-1 and V is TRBV5-6; 7 positions agree with TRBD1. Losses at the gene ends were 0 bases for V and 6 bases for J; bases not matched to a gene: 11. The germline CDR1 and CDR2 sequences are SGHDT and YYEEEE. This CDR3 region has 16 residues. Written as DNA, the CDR3 is TGTGCCAGCAGCTTGGAGGGGGCGCAATCCAGGCCTGAAGCTTTCTTT. It translates to CASSLEGAQSRPEAFF.

This clone was counted a few times. This chain connects TRBV5-1 to TRBJ2-1; 11 bases line up with TRBD2. The V gene's germline CDR1 is SGHRS and CDR2 YFSETQ. The trim removed 2 bases at V and 4 bases at J, leaving 2 bases unmatched. This CDR3 comprises 15 residues. The CDR3 is CASSLRTSGYNEQFF. Here the CDR3 DNA reads TGCGCCAGCAGCTTACGGACTAGCGGGTACAATGAGCAGTTCTTC.

The rearrangement links TRBV6-5 to TRBJ1-2, with D unclear. The CDR3 is made up of 14 amino acids. Per germline, CDR1 MNHEY and CDR2 SVGAGI. Trimming removed 6 bases from V and 6 bases from J, with 17 bases in between. CDR3 coding DNA: TGTGCCAGCAGAGCCGGACGGGATAAAGATGGCTACACCTTC. Encoded protein: CASRAGRDKDGYTF.

The V and J genes are TRBV11-3 and TRBJ2-5; 7 nucleotides align to TRBD1. From germline, CDR1 is SGHNT and CDR2 YENEEA. V lost 5 bases to trimming and J lost 5 bases; unmatched junction nucleotides: 11. The CDR3 spans 15 residues. CDR3 sequence (DNA): TGTGCCAGCAGCCATCGACAGGGTGGTTCGGAGACCCAGTACTTC. Residues: CASSHRQGGSETQYF.

The chain combines TRBV7-2 with TRBJ2-3; 7 nucleotides agree with TRBD2. Germline trimming cut 1 base from V and 1 base from J; bases unmatched to any gene: 5. The germline CDR1 and CDR2 sequences are SGHTA and FQGNSA. The CDR3 has 16 residues. For the CDR3, the DNA is TGTGCCAGCAGCTTAGTGGGCGGGAGCCGCACAGATACGCAGTATTTT. Amino acids: CASSLVGGSRTDTQYF.

V usage is TRBV20-1 and J usage is TRBJ2-1; the D is unclear. Trimming cost V 0 bases and J 6 bases, with 3 bases left between them. Germline-derived CDR1 and CDR2 are DFQATT and SNEGSKA (reference sequence). This CDR3 contains 11 residues. The CDR3 loop reads CSARDGNEQFF. In DNA, the CDR3 is TGCAGTGCTAGAGACGGCAATGAGCAGTTCTTC.

In DNA, the CDR3 is TGTGCCAGCAGCGCCGGGTCAGCCTTCTACAATGAGCAGTTCTTC. As protein: CASSAGSAFYNEQFF. The genes are TRBV7-2 and TRBJ2-1; D unresolved. This CDR3 comprises 15 residues. V lost 5 bases, J lost 3 bases, and 14 bases lay in between. Per germline, CDR1 SGHTA and CDR2 FQGNSA. Based on the CDR3 plus reference TRBV7-2 and TRBJ2-1, the full variable domain is GAGVSQSPSNKVTEKGKDVELRCDPISGHTALYWYRQSLGQGLEFLIYFQGNSAPDKSGLPSDRFSAERTGGSVSTLTIQRTQQEDSAVYLCASSAGSAFYNEQFFGPGTRLTVL.

In its sample, this clone was seen a few times. The chain joins TRBV28 to TRBJ1-6; D not certain. With 4 bases removed from V and 5 bases from J, the gap between germline ends came to 18 bases. Germline lookup yields CDR1 MDHEN and CDR2 SYDVKM. This CDR3 is 17 amino acids long. CDR3 sequence reads: CASSSSTSGYHNSPLHF. The CDR3 DNA reads as TGTGCCAGCAGTTCGTCCACGTCGGGTTACCATAATTCACCCCTCCACTTT.

The chain uses TRBV28 and TRBJ2-7, with D unclear. V was cut by 7 bases and J by 6 bases, with 13 bases left in between. Germline-derived CDR1 and CDR2 are MDHEN and SYDVKM. The length of the CDR3 is 12 residues. The CDR3 sequence: CASNTGLGEQYF. CDR3 nucleotides: TGTGCCAGCAATACGGGTTTGGGCGAGCAGTACTTC.

The chain combines TRBV5-1 with TRBJ1-6; TRBD1 agrees at 10 bases. The CDR3 sequence is 16 residues long. With V trimmed by 3 bases and J by 5 bases, 5 bases remained unmatched. From germline, CDR1 is SGHRS and CDR2 YFSETQ. This CDR3 is CASSYLGQGDNSPLHF. The CDR3 nucleotides read TGCGCCAGCAGCTACCTAGGACAGGGGGATAATTCACCCCTCCACTTT.

The genes are TRBV30 and TRBJ2-1, with D tentatively TRBD2 (6 bases). Trimming left V 2 bases short and J 9 bases short, with 11 bases between. CDR3 length: 12 amino acids. From germline, CDR1 is GTSNPN and CDR2 SVGIG (reference sequence). The CDR3 nucleotides are TGTGCCTGGAGTTGGGGAGGCCCTGAGCAGTTCTTC. Its translation: CAWSWGGPEQFF. Variable domain in full (rest from reference TRBV30 and TRBJ2-1): SQTIHQWPATLVQPVGSPLSLECTVEGTSNPNLYWYRQAAGRGLQLLFYSVGIGQISSEVPQNLSASRPQDRQFILSSKKLLLSDSGFYLCAWSWGGPEQFFGPGTRLTVL.